This T cell receptor beta chain was identified during a study of blood T cell repertoires in COVID-19. Across the whole study: PBMCs, B-cell-depleted T cells, or T cells were the source of the cDNA or gDNA that made up the material.

The CDR3 length is 17 residues. V lost 4 bases and J lost 1, with 17 bases in between. From germline, CDR1 is ENHRY and CDR2 SYGVKD. Generated by immunoSEQ multiplex PCR, the TCRdb table keeps only in-frame clones and is missing some. Of more than 45,000 clones listed, 85% are singletons. The chain has TRBV10-3 and TRBJ1-3, with D maybe TRBD1 (6 bases). The receptor comes from a woman aged 60-75 years with acute or convalescent COVID-19. Sequencing input: peripheral blood. DNA for the CDR3: TGTGCCATCAGTGGTTTGGACAGTTACTCATCTGGAAACACCATATATTTT. As protein: CAISGLDSYSSGNTIYF.